The entry below describes one T cell receptor beta chain. The target antigen is unknown. This record comes from a study of cytomegalovirus exposure and HLA in healthy donors. Study context: A prior study identified 110 million or so unique TCR beta sequences from 180 million or so T cells. Points from the study as a whole: Sequencing probably produced one cluster of sequence variants that were highly shared. According to reports, the classifier identified cytomegalovirus status with high specificity and sensitivity. Some V segments, including TRBV6-2 and TRBV6-3, were excluded as indistinguishable.

Primers: 60 Vbeta forward and 13 Jbeta reverse. TCRdb's copy holds only in-frame clones and misses some; the assay was immunoSEQ multiplex PCR. The data hold a few hundred thousand clones, with nearly 95% observed a single time. The CDR3 is 17 residues long. Germline lookup yields CDR1 SGHVS and CDR2 FQNEAQ. Trimming removed 5 bases at V and 6 bases at J, with 23 bases between. The sample taken for sequencing was PBMCs. The sequence derives from a girl aged 2 to 10 in good health and CMV-seronegative. The rearrangement links TRBV7-8 to TRBJ1-5; perhaps TRBD1 as D (5 bases). DNA for the CDR3: TGTGCCAGCAGCAGGCCCGGCTTCCAGGGTAGGGGTCAGCCCCAGCATTTT. Residues: CASSRPGFQGRGQPQHF.